This TCR beta chain appears in the sequencing data of a study of cytomegalovirus exposure and HLA in healthy donors. The PCR contained 60 Vbeta and 13 Jbeta primers. Only in-frame clones appear in the TCRdb table, and some are missing; sequencing was by immunoSEQ multiplex PCR. The data show 100,000 or so clones, less than 75% seen once. Per the germline V gene, CDR1 is MGHRA and CDR2 is YSYEKL. This CDR3 region has 17 residues. Losses at the gene ends were 0 bases for V and 8 bases for J; bases not matched to a gene: 10. The clonotype originates from a man aged 25-40 years in good health and CMV-seronegative. Sequencing was carried out using PBMCs. The chain links TRBV4-1 to TRBJ1-6; 7 nucleotides line up with TRBD1. CDR3: CASSQEPAQGGYSPLHF. The CDR3 bases are TGCGCCAGCAGCCAAGAACCAGCCCAGGGGGGATATTCACCCCTCCACTTT.